The 15 T cell receptor beta chains given below trace back to one sample, sequenced in a study of PD-1 blockade in classical Hodgkin lymphoma. There was relapse after autologous stem cell transplantation in every patient, and there was variation in brentuximab vedotin exposure. This table comes from immunoSEQ multiplex PCR, and its TCRdb copy is limited to in-frame clones, with some not included. The table has about 98,000 clones, 92% seen once; the top ten hold roughly 3%. Sample: peripheral blood mononuclear cells (PBMCs), taken at baseline. These receptors were taken from a human donor with classical Hodgkin lymphoma.

This rearrangement joins TRBV19 to TRBJ2-7, with D hard to call. Germline V lookup: CDR1 LNHDA, CDR2 SQIVND (reference sequence). V was pared by 5 bases and J by 3 bases, with 11 bases between. CDR3 size: 13 residues. CDR3 protein: CASSAGLSYEQYF. The CDR3 DNA reads as TGTGCCAGTAGTGCCGGTTTGAGCTACGAGCAGTACTTC.

The chain recombines TRBV9 with TRBJ2-7, with D unclear. CDR1 and CDR2 (germline): SGDLS, YYNGEE. Between the trimmed V and J ends, which lost 0 bases and 2 bases, there was a span of 9 bases. This CDR3 contains 14 residues. The CDR3 nucleotides are TGTGCCAGCAGCGTAGAACCAGTTCCCTACGAGCAGTACTTC. It encodes CASSVEPVPYEQYF.

The chain recombines TRBV6-5 with TRBJ1-1; D unclear. This CDR3 contains 13 residues. Germline V gene data show CDR1 as MNHEY and CDR2 as SVGAGI. V lost 0 bases and J 8 bases, leaving 10 bases between the germline ends. CDR3 DNA sequence: TGTGCCAGCAGTTACTCATTCGGGCAGGAAGCTTTCTTT. Translated: CASSYSFGQEAFF.

This chain uses TRBV29-1 with TRBJ2-7, with TRBD2 identical over 10 bases. The CDR3 contains 13 residues. The junction had 8 bases not matched to a gene; V was cut back by 7 bases and J by 5 bases. Germline lookup yields CDR1 SQVTM and CDR2 ANQGSEA. CDR3: CSGQSGRANEQYF. The CDR3 bases are TGCAGCGGCCAGAGCGGGAGGGCCAACGAGCAGTACTTC.

The V call is TRBV5-1, the J call TRBJ1-2; tentative D call: TRBD1 (5 bases). This CDR3 spans 16 amino acids. In germline, CDR1 is SGHRS, CDR2 YFSETQ. V was cut by 0 bases and J by 5 bases, with 17 bases left in between. The CDR3 DNA reads TGCGCCAGCAGCTTGGCCGATTCCAGGGTAGAATATGGCTACACCTTC. Translating it yields CASSLADSRVEYGYTF.

The rearrangement links TRBV2 to TRBJ1-5, with a tentative D call TRBD1 (5 bases). The CDR3 totals 16 residues. The V end was cut by 0 bases, the J end by 6 bases, with 15 bases between. In germline, CDR1 is SNHLY, CDR2 FYNNEI. CDR3 region: CASSEALSQGGQPQHF. The DNA of the CDR3 is TGTGCCAGCAGTGAAGCGCTTTCGCAGGGAGGTCAGCCCCAGCATTTT.

The CDR3 DNA reads TGTGCCAGCAGTTTATCTGTAGGGGCATACGAGCAGTACTTC. Translating it yields CASSLSVGAYEQYF. This chain uses TRBV28 with TRBJ2-7; D is perhaps TRBD1 (5 bases). V was shortened by 1 base and J by 4 bases, with 11 bases between the two germline ends. This CDR3 comprises 14 residues. Per germline, CDR1 MDHEN and CDR2 SYDVKM. Full variable domain (remainder filled in from reference TRBV28 and TRBJ2-7): DVKVTQSSRYLVKRTGEKVFLECVQDMDHENMFWYRQDPGLGLRLIYFSYDVKMKEKGDIPEGYSVSREKKERFSLILESASTNQTSMYLCASSLSVGAYEQYFGPGTRLTVT.

V and J are TRBV19 and TRBJ2-7; D may be TRBD2 (7 bases). The V end was cut by 4 bases, the J end by 3 bases, with 19 bases between. Germline V gene lookup returns CDR1 LNHDA and CDR2 SQIVND (reference sequence). The CDR3 contains 16 residues. The CDR3 nucleotides are TGTGCCAGTAGTACCTCGCCTAGGGGGGGAGGCTACGAGCAGTACTTC. Encoded protein: CASSTSPRGGGYEQYF.

This chain joins TRBV6-1 and TRBJ1-1; 7 bases match TRBD1. Germline lookup yields CDR1 MNHNS and CDR2 SASEGT. The CDR3 consists of 14 residues. The V gene end was trimmed by 6 bases and the J gene end by 2 bases; junction bases not matched to a gene: 6. This CDR3 reads CASSVGTANTEAFF. CDR3 nucleotide sequence: TGTGCCAGCAGCGTAGGGACAGCCAACACTGAAGCTTTCTTT.

The rearrangement uses TRBV27 and TRBJ1-5; D is uncertain. V lost 2 bases to trimming and J lost 6 bases, with 11 bases between them. CDR1 and CDR2 (germline): MNHEY, SMNVEV (reference sequence). The CDR3 sequence is 14 residues long. Here the CDR3 reads CASSLEGPSQPQHF. In DNA, the CDR3 is TGTGCCAGCAGTTTAGAAGGGCCCAGTCAGCCCCAGCATTTT.

This chain joins TRBV6-6 and TRBJ2-2, with D possibly TRBD2 on 6 matching bases. The V gene lost 6 bases and the J gene lost 5 bases, with 16 bases spanning the gap. Germline V gives CDR1 MNHNY, CDR2 SVGAGI (reference sequence). This CDR3 is built from 15 residues. In DNA, the CDR3 is TGTGCCAGCAGACTCGGGAGTCTCGGAACCGGGGAGCTGTTTTTT. Its protein is CASRLGSLGTGELFF.

The V gene is TRBV11-2, the J gene TRBJ2-3, with no clear D. Germline assignment: CDR1 SGHAT and CDR2 FQNNGV. The V end was cut by 0 bases, the J end by 2 bases, with 9 bases between. The CDR3 totals 15 residues. In DNA, the CDR3 is TGTGCCAGCAGCTTAGAACAACAAGTCACAGATACGCAGTATTTT. It yields the protein CASSLEQQVTDTQYF. The whole variable domain, filled in from reference TRBV11-2 and TRBJ2-3, reads EAGVAQSPRYKIIEKRQSVAFWCNPISGHATLYWYQQILGQGPKLLIQFQNNGVVDDSQLPKDRFSAERLKGVDSTLKIQPAKLEDSAVYLCASSLEQQVTDTQYFGPGTRLTVL.

V gene TRBV4-1 combines with J gene TRBJ2-3, with D possibly TRBD2 on 7 matching bases. The CDR3 contains 17 residues. Germline loops: CDR1 MGHRA, CDR2 YSYEKL. Between the trimmed V and J ends, which lost 2 bases and 2 bases, there was a span of 17 bases. CDR3 loop: CASSQYYREGITDTQYF. The CDR3, as DNA: TGCGCCAGCAGCCAATACTACAGGGAGGGGATCACAGATACGCAGTATTTT.

The chain links TRBV4-1 to TRBJ2-7, with D unclear. The germline V gene has CDR1 MGHRA and CDR2 YSYEKL. The V and J ends lost 1 base and 7 bases respectively, with 23 bases between them. The CDR3 runs to 17 residues. CDR3 residues: CASSQALLGSARGEQYF. The CDR3 region has the DNA TGCGCCAGCAGCCAAGCTCTCTTAGGTAGTGCCAGAGGTGAGCAGTACTTC.

The V call is TRBV2, the J call TRBJ2-7, with D possibly TRBD1 on 6 matching bases. CDR1 is SNHLY, CDR2 FYNNEI, per germline. The CDR3 has 16 amino acids. V lost 7 bases, J lost 6 bases, and 25 bases lay in between. CDR3 sequence (DNA): TGTGCCAGCAACGGGAACAGGGATATGGGGGCACGCGAGCAGTACTTC. Protein sequence: CASNGNRDMGAREQYF.